The clone carrying this TCR beta chain was seen only once. This sample stems from a study of blood T cell repertoires in COVID-19. Overall study: Italy, Spain and the United States were the sources of the convalescent and acute COVID-19 samples.

Germline V gene lookup returns CDR1 MDHEN and CDR2 SYDVKM. V gave up 7 bases and J gave up 1 base, with 19 bases separating them. The CDR3 contains 16 residues. Original handling: Estimated nucleated cell counts came from reference gene primer amplification. Repertoires were generated with immunoSEQ multiplex PCR, while TCRdb's copy carries only in-frame clones and drops some. V, J and clone size were drawn from that table, and D and trimming were deduced from the DNA. The sample has about 140,000 clones; 84% are singletons. In terms of age and location, participants ranged from roughly 18 to 89 years and lived in 24 US areas. Participant-given clinical history determined each cohort assignment.

The TCR originated in a woman aged 18-29 years who had been exposed to COVID-19. The specimen sequenced was PBMCs or T cells enriched from blood (not recorded which). The chain joins TRBV28 to TRBJ1-1; no clear D gene. The CDR3 sequence: CASTPPVGTRNTEAFF. The CDR3 coding sequence is TGTGCCAGCACTCCTCCAGTGGGCACACGGAACACTGAAGCTTTCTTT.